Shown below are 12 T cell receptor beta chains from a single sample sequenced in a study of T cell repertoires in cytomegalovirus infection. TCRdb re-called the reads through MiXCR, storing one row per CDR3 protein. The sample contains under 250,000 distinct CDR3 sequences, approximately 13% of which appear only once. Sequences were obtained from PBMCs. The receptors shown here come from a human donor in good health (CMV status not recorded). Some clones in this sample may be carry-over from other donors' samples.

Many counts were recorded for this clonotype. This rearrangement joins TRBV20-1 to TRBJ2-1; 11 bases are a match to TRBD2. From germline, CDR1 is DFQATT and CDR2 SNEGSKA (reference sequence). The CDR3 contains 21 residues. V shed 5 bases and J 0 bases; nucleotides not matched to a gene: 21. This chain's CDR3 is CSARDSPTSGSPYSSYNEQFF. In DNA, the CDR3 is TGCAGTGCTCGGGACAGCCCAACTAGCGGGAGCCCCTACAGCTCCTACAATGAGCAGTTCTTC.

This clonotype was picked up many times. The chain employs TRBV7-8 and TRBJ2-3; possible D gene TRBD2, 5 bases. The V gene lost 1 base and the J gene lost 2 bases, with 16 bases spanning the gap. CDR1 is SGHVS, CDR2 FQNEAQ, per germline. CDR3 size: 17 residues. The CDR3 here is CASSLEITGENTDTQYF. In DNA form, the CDR3 reads TGTGCCAGCAGCTTAGAAATTACCGGGGAGAACACAGATACGCAGTATTTT. Supplemented by reference TRBV7-8 and TRBJ2-3, the full variable domain reads GAGVSQSPRYKVAKRGQDVALRCDPISGHVSLFWYQQALGQGPEFLTYFQNEAQLDKSGLPSDRFFAERPEGSVSTLKIQRTQQEDSAVYLCASSLEITGENTDTQYFGPGTRLTVL.

The table lists this clonotype with a few counts. The gene calls are TRBV29-1 and TRBJ1-2, with a weak D call TRBD1 (5 bases). With 7 bases removed from V and 8 bases from J, the gap between germline ends came to 23 bases. The CDR3 extends over 14 amino acids. Germline CDR1 is SQVTM and CDR2 is ANQGSEA. CDR3 nucleotides: TGCAGCGCCCACTCCGGGACCCTCCCAGCGGGCTACACCTTC. It yields the protein CSAHSGTLPAGYTF.

This clonotype occurred many times. V is TRBV7-8 and J is TRBJ1-2; perhaps TRBD1 as D (5 bases). Germline loops: CDR1 SGHVS, CDR2 FQNEAQ. The length of the CDR3 is 14 residues. V was shortened by 5 bases and J by 8 bases, with 18 bases between the two germline ends. This chain's CDR3 is CASSHSMGVDGYTF. In nucleotides, the CDR3 is TGTGCCAGCAGCCATTCGATGGGGGTCGACGGCTACACCTTC.

The rearrangement uses TRBV2 and TRBJ1-1; perhaps TRBD1 as D (6 bases). The CDR3 loop spans 15 amino acids. V lost 6 bases and J lost 3, with 17 bases in between. From germline, CDR1 is SNHLY and CDR2 FYNNEI. CDR3 residues: CASRAGARLDTEAFF. The CDR3 DNA sequence: TGTGCCAGCAGGGCAGGGGCTAGGTTAGACACTGAAGCTTTCTTT.

This clonotype appeared a few times. The J gene is TRBJ2-5, the V gene TRBV7-2, with D maybe TRBD1 (6 bases). CDR1 is SGHTA and CDR2 is FQGNSA in the germline V gene. The length of the CDR3 is 16 residues. V lost 6 bases and J 0 bases, leaving 17 bases between the germline ends. As DNA, the CDR3 is TGTGCCAGCAGTCGACAGGCCACGGTGTACCAAGAGACCCAGTACTTC. As protein: CASSRQATVYQETQYF. Complete variable domain (other parts from reference TRBV7-2 and TRBJ2-5): GAGVSQSPSNKVTEKGKDVELRCDPISGHTALYWYRQSLGQGLEFLIYFQGNSAPDKSGLPSDRFSAERTGGSVSTLTIQRTQQEDSAVYLCASSRQATVYQETQYFGPGTRLLVL.

This clonotype was observed a single time. One end of the junction fails to match germline, which may point to a read error. V is TRBV3-1 and J is TRBJ2-6, with D possibly TRBD1 on 6 matching bases. There are 17 residues in the CDR3. CDR1 and CDR2 (germline): LGHDT, YNNKEL (reference sequence). The DNA of the CDR3 is TGTGCCAGCAGCCACAGGGGATCCAGCTCTGGGACCAACGTCCTGACTTTC. Protein sequence: CASSHRGSSSGTNVLTF.

This chain links TRBV7-9 with TRBJ1-6; no clear D gene. The CDR3 consists of 15 residues. The ends were cut back, 5 bases at V and 6 bases at J, with 14 bases in the middle. Per the germline V gene, CDR1 is SEHNR and CDR2 is FQNEAQ (reference sequence). The CDR3 loop reads CASSPFSDANSPLHF. The CDR3 region has the DNA TGTGCCAGCAGCCCCTTTAGTGACGCTAATTCACCCCTCCACTTT. Using reference TRBV7-9 and TRBJ1-6 for the parts outside the CDR3, the full variable domain is DTGVSQNPRHKITKRGQNVTFRCDPISEHNRLYWYRQTLGQGPEFLTYFQNEAQLEKSRLLSDRFSAERPKGSFSTLEIQRTEQGDSAMYLCASSPFSDANSPLHFGNGTRLTVT.

This clonotype was seen a few times. This rearrangement joins TRBV7-3 to TRBJ1-6; 9 bases agree with TRBD1. This CDR3 is built from 15 residues. V trimming: 6 bases; J trimming: 8 bases; junction bases outside the gene matches: 8. Germline lookup yields CDR1 SGHTA and CDR2 FQGTGA. The chain's CDR3 is CASSLAGTGHSPLHF. CDR3 coding DNA: TGTGCCAGCAGTCTCGCCGGGACAGGGCATTCACCCCTCCACTTT. The full variable domain, with the rest looked up from reference TRBV7-3 and TRBJ1-6, is GAGVSQTPSNKVTEKGKYVELRCDPISGHTALYWYRQSLGQGPEFLIYFQGTGAADDSGLPNDRFFAVRPEGSVSTLKIQRTERGDSAVYLCASSLAGTGHSPLHFGNGTRLTVT.

This chain links TRBV3-1 with TRBJ2-5; D call uncertain. V gave up 4 bases and J gave up 11 bases, with 14 bases separating them. Germline values: CDR1 LGHDT, CDR2 YNNKEL (reference sequence). This CDR3 spans 12 amino acids. The CDR3 nucleotides are TGTGCCAGCAGCCTTCGACCCCAGAAGCAGTACTTC. Protein sequence: CASSLRPQKQYF.

The chain is built from TRBV2 and TRBJ1-2, with D possibly TRBD1 on 6 matching bases. Germline CDR1 reads SNHLY; CDR2 reads FYNNEI. The CDR3 is 13 amino acids. V shed 2 bases and J shed 7 bases, with 11 bases lying between them. CDR3 residues: CASSENRDRGYTF. CDR3 in DNA: TGTGCCAGCAGTGAAAACAGGGATCGTGGCTACACCTTC.

The rearrangement joins TRBV11-1 to TRBJ1-1, with D maybe TRBD1 (5 bases). From germline, CDR1 is SGHAT and CDR2 FQDESV (reference sequence). V dropped 1 base and J dropped 1 base, with 10 bases sitting between them. This CDR3 spans 15 amino acids. CDR3 residues: CASSLDGGKNTEAFF. CDR3 DNA: TGTGCCAGCAGCTTAGATGGGGGGAAGAACACTGAAGCTTTCTTT.